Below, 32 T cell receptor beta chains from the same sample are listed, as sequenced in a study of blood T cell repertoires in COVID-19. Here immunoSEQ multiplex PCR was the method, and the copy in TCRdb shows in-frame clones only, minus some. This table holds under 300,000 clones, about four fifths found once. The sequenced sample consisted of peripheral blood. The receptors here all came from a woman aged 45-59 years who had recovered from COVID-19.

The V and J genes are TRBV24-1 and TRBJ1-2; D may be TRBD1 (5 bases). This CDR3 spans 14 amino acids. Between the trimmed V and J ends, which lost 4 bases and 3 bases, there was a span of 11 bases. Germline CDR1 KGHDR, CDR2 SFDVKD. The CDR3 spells CATSDPGTYYGYTF. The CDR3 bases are TGTGCCACCAGTGACCCCGGGACTTACTATGGCTACACCTTC.

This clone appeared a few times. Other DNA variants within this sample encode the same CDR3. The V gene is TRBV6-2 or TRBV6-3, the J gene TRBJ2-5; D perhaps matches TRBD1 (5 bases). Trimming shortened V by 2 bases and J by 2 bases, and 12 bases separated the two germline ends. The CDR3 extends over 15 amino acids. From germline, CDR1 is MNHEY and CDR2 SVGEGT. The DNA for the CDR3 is TGTGCCAGCAGTTACGGGGCCGGTAGGCAAGAGACCCAGTACTTC. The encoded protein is CASSYGAGRQETQYF.

The DNA for the CDR3 is TGTGCCAGCAGCCTCTACCCGGACGGGGTGACCACTGAAGCTTTCTTT. It yields the protein CASSLYPDGVTTEAFF. The rearrangement joins TRBV27 to TRBJ1-1; the D is unclear. CDR1 is MNHEY, CDR2 SMNVEV, per germline (reference sequence). With 6 bases removed from V and 4 bases from J, the gap between germline ends came to 21 bases. This CDR3 has 16 amino acids.

CDR3 residues: CASSQDGPGRNSPLHF. In DNA, the CDR3 is TGCGCCAGCAGCCAAGATGGGCCCGGGAGGAATTCACCCCTCCACTTT. This chain links TRBV4-1 with TRBJ1-6, with D unclear. The ends were cut back, 0 bases at V and 7 bases at J, with 13 bases in the middle. This CDR3 is built from 16 residues. Germline-derived CDR1 and CDR2 are MGHRA and YSYEKL.

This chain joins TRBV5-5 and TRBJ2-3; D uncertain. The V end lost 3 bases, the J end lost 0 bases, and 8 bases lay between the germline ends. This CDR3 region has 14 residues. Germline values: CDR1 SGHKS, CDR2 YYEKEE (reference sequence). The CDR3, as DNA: TGTGCCAGCAGCTACCCACAGAGCACAGATACGCAGTATTTT. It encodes CASSYPQSTDTQYF.

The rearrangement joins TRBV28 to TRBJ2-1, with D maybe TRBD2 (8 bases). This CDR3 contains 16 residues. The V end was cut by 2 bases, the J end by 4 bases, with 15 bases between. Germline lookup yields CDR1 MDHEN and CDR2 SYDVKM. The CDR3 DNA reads TGTGCCAGCAGTTTAGGGGGACAGCGGGGGTACAATGAGCAGTTCTTC. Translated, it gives CASSLGGQRGYNEQFF. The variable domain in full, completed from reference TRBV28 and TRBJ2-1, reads DVKVTQSSRYLVKRTGEKVFLECVQDMDHENMFWYRQDPGLGLRLIYFSYDVKMKEKGDIPEGYSVSREKKERFSLILESASTNQTSMYLCASSLGGQRGYNEQFFGPGTRLTVL.

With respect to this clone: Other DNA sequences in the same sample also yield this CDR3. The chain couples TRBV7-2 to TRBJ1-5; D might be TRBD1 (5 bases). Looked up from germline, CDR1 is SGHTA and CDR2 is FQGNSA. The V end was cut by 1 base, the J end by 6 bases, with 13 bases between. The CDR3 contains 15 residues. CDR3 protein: CASSLVAGNSQPQHF. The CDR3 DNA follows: TGTGCCAGCAGCTTAGTGGCAGGGAACTCTCAGCCCCAGCATTTT.

CDR3 DNA sequence: TGTGCCATCAGGGGACAGGGCCCGAACACCGGGGAGCTGTTTTTT. Translated: CAIRGQGPNTGELFF. The chain employs TRBV10-3 and TRBJ2-2; 9 nucleotides match TRBD1. Germline CDR1 and CDR2: ENHRY and SYGVKD. The CDR3 sequence is 15 residues long. V lost 6 bases and J lost 0; bases outside the gene matches: 2.

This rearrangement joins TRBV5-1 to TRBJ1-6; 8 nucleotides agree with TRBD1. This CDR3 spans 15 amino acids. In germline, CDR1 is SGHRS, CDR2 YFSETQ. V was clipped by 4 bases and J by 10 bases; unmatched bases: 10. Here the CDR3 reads CASSPGQGPWSPLHF. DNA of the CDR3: TGCGCCAGCAGCCCCGGACAGGGCCCATGGTCACCCCTCCACTTT. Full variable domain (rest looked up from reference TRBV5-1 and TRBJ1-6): KAGVTQTPRYLIKTRGQQVTLSCSPISGHRSVSWYQQTPGQGLQFLFEYFSETQRNKGNFPGRFSGRQFSNSRSEMNVSTLELGDSALYLCASSPGQGPWSPLHFGNGTRLTVT.

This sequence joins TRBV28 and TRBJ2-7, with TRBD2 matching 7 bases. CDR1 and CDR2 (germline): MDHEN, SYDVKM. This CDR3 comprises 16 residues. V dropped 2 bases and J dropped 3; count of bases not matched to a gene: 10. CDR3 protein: CASSLSGRARLYEQYF. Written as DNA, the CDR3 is TGTGCCAGCAGTTTAAGTGGGAGGGCGCGGCTCTACGAGCAGTACTTC.

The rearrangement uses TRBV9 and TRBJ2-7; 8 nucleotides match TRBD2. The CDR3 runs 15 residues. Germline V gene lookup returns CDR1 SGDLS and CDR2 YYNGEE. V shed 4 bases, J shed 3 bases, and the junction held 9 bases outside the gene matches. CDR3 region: CASSPPGLEGYEQYF. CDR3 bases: TGTGCCAGCAGCCCACCGGGACTAGAAGGCTACGAGCAGTACTTC.

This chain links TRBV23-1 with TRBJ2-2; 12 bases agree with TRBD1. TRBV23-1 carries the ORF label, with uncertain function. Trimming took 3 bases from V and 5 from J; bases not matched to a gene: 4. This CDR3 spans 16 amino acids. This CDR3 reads CASSHPGQGATGELFF. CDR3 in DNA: TGCGCCAGCAGTCATCCGGGACAGGGGGCGACCGGGGAGCTGTTTTTT.

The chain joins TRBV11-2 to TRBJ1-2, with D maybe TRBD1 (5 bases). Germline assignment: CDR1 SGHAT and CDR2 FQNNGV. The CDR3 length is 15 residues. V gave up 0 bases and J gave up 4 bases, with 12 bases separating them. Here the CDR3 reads CASSLDGGLGYGYTF. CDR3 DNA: TGTGCCAGCAGCTTAGATGGGGGGTTGGGCTATGGCTACACCTTC.

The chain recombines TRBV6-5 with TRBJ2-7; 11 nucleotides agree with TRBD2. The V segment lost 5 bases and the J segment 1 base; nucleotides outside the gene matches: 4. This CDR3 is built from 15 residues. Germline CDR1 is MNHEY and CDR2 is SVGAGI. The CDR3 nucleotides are TGTGCCAGCAGTACACGACTAGCGGGATCCTACGAGCAGTACTTC. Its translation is CASSTRLAGSYEQYF.

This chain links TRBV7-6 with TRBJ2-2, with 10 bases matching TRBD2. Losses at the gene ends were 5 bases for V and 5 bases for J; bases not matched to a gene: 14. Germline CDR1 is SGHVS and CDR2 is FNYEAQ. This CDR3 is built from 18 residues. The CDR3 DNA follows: TGTGCCAGCAGCCCCTTTTTCTCCAGACTAGCGGGTACCGGGGAGCTGTTTTTT. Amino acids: CASSPFFSRLAGTGELFF.

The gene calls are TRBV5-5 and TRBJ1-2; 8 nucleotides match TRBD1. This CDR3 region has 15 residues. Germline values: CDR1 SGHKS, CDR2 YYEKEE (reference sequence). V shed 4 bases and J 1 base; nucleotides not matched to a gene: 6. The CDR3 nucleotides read TGTGCCAGCAGCACCGGACAGGGCTATAACTATGGCTACACCTTC. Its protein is CASSTGQGYNYGYTF.

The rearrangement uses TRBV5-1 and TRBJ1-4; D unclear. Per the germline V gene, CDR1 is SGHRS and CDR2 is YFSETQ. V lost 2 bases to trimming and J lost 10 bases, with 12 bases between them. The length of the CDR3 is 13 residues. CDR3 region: CASSLAADGKLFF. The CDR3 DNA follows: TGCGCCAGCAGCTTAGCAGCGGACGGAAAACTGTTTTTT.

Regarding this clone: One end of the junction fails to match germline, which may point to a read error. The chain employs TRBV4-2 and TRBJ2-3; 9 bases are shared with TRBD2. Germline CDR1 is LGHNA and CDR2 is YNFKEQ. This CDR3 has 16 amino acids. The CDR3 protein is CASNQMGASGKDTQYF. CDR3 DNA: TGTGCCAGCAACCAAATGGGGGCTAGCGGGAAAGATACGCAGTATTTT.

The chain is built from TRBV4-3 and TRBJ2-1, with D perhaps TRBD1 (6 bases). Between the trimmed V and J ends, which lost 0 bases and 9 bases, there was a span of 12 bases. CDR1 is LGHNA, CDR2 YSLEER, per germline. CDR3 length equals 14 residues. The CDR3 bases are TGCGCCAGCAGCCAAGAGGTCAGGGGCGTTGAGCAGTTCTTC. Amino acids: CASSQEVRGVEQFF.

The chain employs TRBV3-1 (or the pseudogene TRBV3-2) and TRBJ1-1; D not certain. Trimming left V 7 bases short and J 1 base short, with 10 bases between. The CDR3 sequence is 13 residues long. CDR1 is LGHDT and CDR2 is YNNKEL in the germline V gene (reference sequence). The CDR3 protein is CASKVGENTEAFF. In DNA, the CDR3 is TGTGCCAGCAAAGTCGGTGAGAACACTGAAGCTTTCTTT.

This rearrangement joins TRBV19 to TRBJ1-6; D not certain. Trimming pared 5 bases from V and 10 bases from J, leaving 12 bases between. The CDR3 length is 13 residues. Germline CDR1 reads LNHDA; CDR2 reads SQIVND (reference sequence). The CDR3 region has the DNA TGTGCCAGTAGTGGAACAGAGAGATCACCCCTCCACTTT. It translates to CASSGTERSPLHF. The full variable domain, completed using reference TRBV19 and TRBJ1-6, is DGGITQSPKYLFRKEGQNVTLSCEQNLNHDAMYWYRQDPGQGLRLIYYSQIVNDFQKGDIAEGYSVSREKKESFPLTVTSAQKNPTAFYLCASSGTERSPLHFGNGTRLTVT.

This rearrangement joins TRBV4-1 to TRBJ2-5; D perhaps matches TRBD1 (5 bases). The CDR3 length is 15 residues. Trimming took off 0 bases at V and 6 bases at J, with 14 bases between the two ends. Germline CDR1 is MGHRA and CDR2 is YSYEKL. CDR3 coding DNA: TGCGCCAGCAGCCAAGATAACGCAGGGTTTCAGACCCAGTACTTC. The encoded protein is CASSQDNAGFQTQYF.

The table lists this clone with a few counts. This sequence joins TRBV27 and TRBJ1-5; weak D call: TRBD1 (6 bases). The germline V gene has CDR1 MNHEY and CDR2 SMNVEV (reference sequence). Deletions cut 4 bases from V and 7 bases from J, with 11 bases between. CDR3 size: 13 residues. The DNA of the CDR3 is TGTGCCAGCAGTTCACAGGGTCGGCAGCCCCAGCATTTT. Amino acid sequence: CASSSQGRQPQHF.

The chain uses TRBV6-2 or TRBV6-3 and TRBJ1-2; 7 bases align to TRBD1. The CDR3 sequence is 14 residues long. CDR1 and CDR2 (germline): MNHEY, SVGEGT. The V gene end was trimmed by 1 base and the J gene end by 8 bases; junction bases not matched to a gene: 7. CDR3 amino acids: CASSYLRTGGGYTF. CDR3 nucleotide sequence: TGTGCCAGCAGTTACTTAAGGACAGGAGGCGGCTACACCTTC.

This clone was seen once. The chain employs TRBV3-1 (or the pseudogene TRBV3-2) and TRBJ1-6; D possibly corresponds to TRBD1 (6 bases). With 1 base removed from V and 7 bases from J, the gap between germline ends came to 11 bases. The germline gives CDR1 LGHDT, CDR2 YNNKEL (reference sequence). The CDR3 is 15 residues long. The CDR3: CASSQGWTDNSPLHF. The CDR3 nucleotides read TGTGCCAGCAGCCAAGGGTGGACAGACAATTCACCCCTCCACTTT.

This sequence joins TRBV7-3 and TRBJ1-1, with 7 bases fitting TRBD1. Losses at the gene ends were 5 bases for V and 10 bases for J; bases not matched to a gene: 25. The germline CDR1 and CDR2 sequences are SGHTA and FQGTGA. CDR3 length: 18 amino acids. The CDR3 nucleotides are TGTGCCAGCAGCCCCACTTCGGGGTTCACAGGGGCGGTGGAGGGAGCTTTCTTT. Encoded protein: CASSPTSGFTGAVEGAFF.

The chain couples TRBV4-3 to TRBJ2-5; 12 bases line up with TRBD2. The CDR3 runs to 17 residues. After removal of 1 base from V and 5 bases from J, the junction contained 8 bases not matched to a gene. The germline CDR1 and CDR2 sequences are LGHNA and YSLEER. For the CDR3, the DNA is TGCGCCAGCAGCCAAGGGGCTAGCGGGGGGGCCCGGGAGACCCAGTACTTC. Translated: CASSQGASGGARETQYF.

CDR3 sequence (DNA): TGTGCCATCAGCGCCCCGTACTCAGGGGATGGTGAGCAGTTCTTC. This encodes CAISAPYSGDGEQFF. The genes are TRBV10-3 and TRBJ2-1, with TRBD1 as a possible D gene (6 bases). This CDR3 has 15 residues. From germline, CDR1 is ENHRY and CDR2 SYGVKD. The germline V and J ends were trimmed by 6 bases and 9 bases, with 21 bases remaining between them.

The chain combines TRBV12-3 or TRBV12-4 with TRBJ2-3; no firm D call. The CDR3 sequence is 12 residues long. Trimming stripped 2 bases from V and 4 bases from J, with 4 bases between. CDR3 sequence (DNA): TGTGCCAGCAGTTTATTCGCAGATACGCAGTATTTT. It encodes CASSLFADTQYF.

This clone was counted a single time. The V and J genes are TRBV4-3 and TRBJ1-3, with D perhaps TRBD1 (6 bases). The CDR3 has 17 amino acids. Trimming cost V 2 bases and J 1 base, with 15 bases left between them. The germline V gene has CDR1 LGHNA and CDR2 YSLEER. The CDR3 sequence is CASSQLKQGSSGNTIYF. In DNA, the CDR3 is TGCGCCAGCAGCCAACTTAAACAGGGATCATCTGGAAACACCATATATTTT.

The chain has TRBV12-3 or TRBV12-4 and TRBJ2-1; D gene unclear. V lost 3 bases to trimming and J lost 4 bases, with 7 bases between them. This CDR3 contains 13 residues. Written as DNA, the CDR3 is TGTGCCAGCAGTTTCAACTCGTACAATGAGCAGTTCTTC. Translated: CASSFNSYNEQFF.

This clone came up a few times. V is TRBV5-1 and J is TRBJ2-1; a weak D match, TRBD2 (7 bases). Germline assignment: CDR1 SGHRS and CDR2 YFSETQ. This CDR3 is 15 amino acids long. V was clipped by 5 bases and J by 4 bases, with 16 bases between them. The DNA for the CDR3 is TGCGCCAGCAGTGAGGGGGGGTTCTCTTACAATGAGCAGTTCTTC. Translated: CASSEGGFSYNEQFF.